This paragraph reports one T cell receptor (beta chain). These data originate in a study of OX40 agonist ivuxolimab in advanced cancers. Assay: immunoSEQ multiplex PCR; the TCRdb copy retains only in-frame clones and omits some. The repertoire consists of 30,000 to 35,000 clones, with under 90% occurring once and the leading ten covering over 1.1%. The V gene's germline CDR1 is SGDLS and CDR2 YYNGEE. V lost 0 bases, J lost 1 base, and 5 bases stayed unmatched. The CDR3 is 16 amino acids. The receptor was derived from an adult with an advanced solid tumor such as melanoma, head and neck, liver or kidney cancer. The sequencing here drew on CD4+ or CD8+ T cells sorted from blood, taken in a trial of the OX40 agonist ivuxolimab. The chain recombines TRBV9 with TRBJ2-3; 7 positions agree with TRBD2. The CDR3 nucleotides read TGTGCCAGCAGCGTAGGAGTGGCGGGGGGCACAGATACGCAGTATTTT. Its translation: CASSVGVAGGTDTQYF.